This TCR beta chain was sequenced in a study of shared clonotypes between healthy human individuals. Comments on this clone: Its target is unknown.

Original processing notes: Filtering differed, since immunoSEQ gave only junction sequences and no quality scores. Using immunoSEQ multiplex PCR, the repertoire was profiled, and TCRdb retains in-frame clones only, with some absent. D and trimming come from the DNA, and the V and J calls and clone size come from that table. Found here are about 660,000 clones, 74% of them singletons; the top ten hold 1.5% to 2%. Study results and caveats: For naive CD4 cells, around 5% of clonotypes were shared across a few donors. The four-donor shared clonotypes exceeded non-shared clonotypes in generation probability, with non-shared ones scoring lower.

The source material was memory CD4+ T cells sorted from blood. Subset in this sample: CD45RA-negative fraction. The source is a woman aged 25-40 years in good health.

CDR3 residues: CASSAASGNTIYF. CDR3 DNA sequence: TGTGCCAGCTCAGCCGCCTCTGGAAACACCATATATTTT. V and J are TRBV18 and TRBJ1-3; D remains unclear. Trimming stripped 5 bases from V and 0 bases from J, with 5 bases between. This CDR3 comprises 13 residues. Germline V gene lookup returns CDR1 KGHSH and CDR2 LQKENI. Looking up the rest from reference TRBV18 and TRBJ1-3 gives the full variable domain: NAGVMQNPRHLVRRRGQEARLRCSPMKGHSHVYWYRQLPEEGLKFMVYLQKENIIDESGMPKERFSAEFPKEGPSILRIQQVVRGDSAAYFCASSAASGNTIYFGEGSWLTVV.